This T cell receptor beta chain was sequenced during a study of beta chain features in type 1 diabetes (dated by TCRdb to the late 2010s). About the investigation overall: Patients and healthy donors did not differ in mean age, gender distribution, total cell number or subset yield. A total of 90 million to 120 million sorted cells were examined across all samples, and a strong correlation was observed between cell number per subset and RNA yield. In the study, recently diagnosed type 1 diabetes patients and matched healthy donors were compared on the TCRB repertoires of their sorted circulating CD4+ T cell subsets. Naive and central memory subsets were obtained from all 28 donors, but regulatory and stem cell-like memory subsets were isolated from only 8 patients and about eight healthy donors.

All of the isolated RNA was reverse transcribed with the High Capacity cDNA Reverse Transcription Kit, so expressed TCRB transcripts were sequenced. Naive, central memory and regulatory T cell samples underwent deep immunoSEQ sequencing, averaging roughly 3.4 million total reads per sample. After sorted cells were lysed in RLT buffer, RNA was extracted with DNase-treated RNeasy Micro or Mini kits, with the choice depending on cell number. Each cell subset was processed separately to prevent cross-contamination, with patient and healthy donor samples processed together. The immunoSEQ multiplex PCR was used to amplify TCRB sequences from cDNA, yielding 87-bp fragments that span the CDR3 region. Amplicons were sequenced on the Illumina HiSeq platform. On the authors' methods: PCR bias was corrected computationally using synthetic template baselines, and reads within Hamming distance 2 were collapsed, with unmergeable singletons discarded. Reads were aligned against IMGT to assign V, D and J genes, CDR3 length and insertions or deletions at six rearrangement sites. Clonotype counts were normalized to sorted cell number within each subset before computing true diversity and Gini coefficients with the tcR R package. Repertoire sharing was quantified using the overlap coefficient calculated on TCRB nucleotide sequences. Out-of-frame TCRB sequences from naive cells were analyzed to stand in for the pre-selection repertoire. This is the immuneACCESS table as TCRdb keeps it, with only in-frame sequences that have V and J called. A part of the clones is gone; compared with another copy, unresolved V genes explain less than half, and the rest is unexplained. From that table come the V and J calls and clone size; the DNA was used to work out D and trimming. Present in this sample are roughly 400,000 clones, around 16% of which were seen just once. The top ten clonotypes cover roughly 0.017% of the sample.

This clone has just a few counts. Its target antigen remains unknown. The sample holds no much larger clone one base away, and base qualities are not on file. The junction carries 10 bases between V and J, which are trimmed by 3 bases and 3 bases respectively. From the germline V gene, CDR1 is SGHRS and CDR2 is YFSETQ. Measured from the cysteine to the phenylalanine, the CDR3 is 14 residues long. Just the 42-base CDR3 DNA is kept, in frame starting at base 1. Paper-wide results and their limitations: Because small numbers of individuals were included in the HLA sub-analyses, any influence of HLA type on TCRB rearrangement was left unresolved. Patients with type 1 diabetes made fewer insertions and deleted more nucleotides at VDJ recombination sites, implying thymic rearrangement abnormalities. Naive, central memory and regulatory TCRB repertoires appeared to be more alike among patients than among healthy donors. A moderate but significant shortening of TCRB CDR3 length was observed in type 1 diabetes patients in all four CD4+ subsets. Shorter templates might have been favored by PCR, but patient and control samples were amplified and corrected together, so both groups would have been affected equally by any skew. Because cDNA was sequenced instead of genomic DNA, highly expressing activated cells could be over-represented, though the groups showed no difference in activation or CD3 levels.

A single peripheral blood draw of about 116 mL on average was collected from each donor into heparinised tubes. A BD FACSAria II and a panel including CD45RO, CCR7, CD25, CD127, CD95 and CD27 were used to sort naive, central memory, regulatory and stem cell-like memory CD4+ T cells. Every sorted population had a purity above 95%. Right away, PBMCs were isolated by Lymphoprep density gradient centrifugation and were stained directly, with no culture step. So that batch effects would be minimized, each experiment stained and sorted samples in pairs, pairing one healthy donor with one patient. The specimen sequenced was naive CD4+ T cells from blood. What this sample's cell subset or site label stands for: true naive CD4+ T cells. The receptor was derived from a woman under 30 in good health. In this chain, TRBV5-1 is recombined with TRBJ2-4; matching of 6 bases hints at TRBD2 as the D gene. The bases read TGCGCCAGCAGCTCGCGGGACTTCAAAAACATTCAGTACTTC. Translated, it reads CASSSRDFKNIQYF.